Here is one T cell receptor beta chain with its context. This specimen belongs to a study of control samples from healthy donors and cancer patients. CDR1 is SGHTA, CDR2 FQGNSA, per germline. The CDR3 covers 13 residues. With 2 bases removed from V and 2 bases from J, the gap between germline ends came to 6 bases. Libraries were prepared by immunoSEQ multiplex PCR; TCRdb keeps only in-frame clonotypes and omits some of them. The sample has under 80,000 clones, approximately 94% seen once. The specimen was blood. This chain connects TRBV7-2 to TRBJ1-1; D gene unclear. This receptor was taken from a woman aged 25 to 45 in good health. The CDR3 DNA reads as TGTGCCAGCAGCTTATTGTTTAACACTGAAGCTTTCTTT. It codes for CASSLLFNTEAFF.